The source of this T cell receptor beta chain is a study of cytomegalovirus exposure and HLA in healthy donors. Broader study findings: Researchers reported that three CMV-associated chains were confirmed in vitro as CMV antigen-specific. Per published reports, the classifier diagnosed cytomegalovirus status with high specificity and sensitivity.

Primers for the PCR totalled 60 Vbeta and 13 Jbeta. In the source study's methods: In a later analysis, 75 million to 85 million unique TCR beta chains included roughly 11 million shared by two or more donors. The assay was immunoSEQ multiplex PCR, and TCRdb's table has in-frame clones only and misses some. The DNA gave D and trimming, while V, J and clone size come from that table. Among around 150,000 clones listed, nearly 80% were seen once. CDR1 and CDR2 (germline): SGDLS, YYNGEE. V was trimmed by 7 bases and J by 5 bases, leaving 12 bases between them. The CDR3 loop spans 13 amino acids. Comments on this clone: The antigen is undetermined.

Sequencing was carried out using PBMCs. The clonotype was recovered from a male donor in good health and CMV-seronegative. The genes are TRBV9 and TRBJ2-2; a weak D match, TRBD2 (5 bases). The CDR3 bases are TGTGCCAGCCGTGGAGCGGAGACCGGGGAGCTGTTTTTT. Translating gives CASRGAETGELFF. The complete variable domain, with remaining parts taken from reference TRBV9 and TRBJ2-2, reads DSGVTQTPKHLITATGQRVTLRCSPRSGDLSVYWYQQSLDQGLQFLIQYYNGEERAKGNILERFSAQQFPDLHSELNLSSLELGDSALYFCASRGAETGELFFGEGSRLTVL.